These T cell receptor beta chains were read from a single sample in a study of blood T cell repertoires in COVID-19. Repertoires were generated with immunoSEQ multiplex PCR, while TCRdb's copy carries only in-frame clones and drops some. The sample records hundreds of thousands of clones, more than 85% being singletons. Sequencing used PBMCs or T cells enriched from blood (not recorded which). The receptors were sampled from a woman aged 50 to 65 who had recovered from COVID-19. The CDR3 runs from the conserved cysteine through the conserved F or W. D genes are given only for firm matches. Clone sizes are given selectively: once, few, many, or a class where the clone is expanded.

V gene	clone size	D gene	J gene	CDR3 DNA	CDR3 protein
TRBV2	-	TRBD2	TRBJ2-1	TGTGCCAGCAGCTCGACTAGCGGGACTTACAATGAGCAGTTCTTC	CASSSTSGTYNEQFF
TRBV9	-	-	TRBJ2-7	TGTGCCAGCAGCTTGATTGCACAGGGCGGCGAGCAGTACTTC	CASSLIAQGGEQYF
TRBV28	-	-	TRBJ1-5	TGTGCCAGCAGTCTTGCCAGGGTCCCTTATAGCAATCAGCCCCAGCATTTT	CASSLARVPYSNQPQHF
TRBV5-1	-	-	TRBJ2-3	TGCGCCAGCAGTCTTCAACTCACAGATACGCAGTATTTT	CASSLQLTDTQYF
TRBV28	-	-	TRBJ1-5	TGTGCCAGCAGTTTAGGGGGAGGGTATCAGCCCCAGCATTTT	CASSLGGGYQPQHF
TRBV20-1	-	-	TRBJ2-3	TGCAGTGCTAGTAAAGGTCTAGTAAACGGAGATACGCAGTATTTT	CSASKGLVNGDTQYF
TRBV10-3	-	TRBD2	TRBJ2-1	TGTGCCATCAGTATTAGCGGGGGCTCCTACAATGAGCAGTTCTTC	CAISISGGSYNEQFF
TRBV7-9	-	-	TRBJ1-4	TGTGCCAGCAGCGACAGGAGCGGGGGAACTAATGAAAAACTGTTTTTT	CASSDRSGGTNEKLFF
TRBV15	-	TRBD2	TRBJ2-2	TGTGCCACCCGGGACTACCTCACCGGGGAGCTGTTTTTT	CATRDYLTGELFF
TRBV10-3	-	-	TRBJ2-5	TGTGCCACAGGGCCCCAAGAGACCCAGTACTTC	CATGPQETQYF
TRBV10-3	-	-	TRBJ2-1	TGTGCCATCAGTGAGTCTGGGGAGACGGCCTATGAGCAGTTCTTC	CAISESGETAYEQFF
TRBV25-1	-	TRBD1	TRBJ1-1	TGTGCCAGCAGTTCCCCCCAACCCGGGACAGGGAACACTGAAGCTTTCTTT	CASSSPQPGTGNTEAFF
TRBV5-6	-	-	TRBJ2-7	TGTGCCAGCAGCTTGGCCCGAGGGCGGGGCTACGAGCAGTACTTC	CASSLARGRGYEQYF
TRBV10-3	-	TRBD1	TRBJ1-2	TGTGCCATCAGTGACGGGACAGGGGTTGACTATGGCTACACCTTC	CAISDGTGVDYGYTF
TRBV3-1/TRBV3-2	-	TRBD1	TRBJ2-7	TGTGCCAGCAGCCAAGAAGGTGGGACAGGGAGCTACGAGCAGTACTTC	CASSQEGGTGSYEQYF
TRBV6-1	once	-	TRBJ1-1	TGTGCCAGCAGTGAAGCCTGGCACACTGAAGCTTTCTTT	CASSEAWHTEAFF
TRBV4-2	-	-	TRBJ2-3	TGTGCCAGCAGCCAAGTAACTACGGTGACGCAGTATTTT	CASSQVTTVTQYF
TRBV27	-	TRBD1	TRBJ2-7	TGTGCCAGCAGACAGGGGGGAAACGAGCAGTACTTC	CASRQGGNEQYF